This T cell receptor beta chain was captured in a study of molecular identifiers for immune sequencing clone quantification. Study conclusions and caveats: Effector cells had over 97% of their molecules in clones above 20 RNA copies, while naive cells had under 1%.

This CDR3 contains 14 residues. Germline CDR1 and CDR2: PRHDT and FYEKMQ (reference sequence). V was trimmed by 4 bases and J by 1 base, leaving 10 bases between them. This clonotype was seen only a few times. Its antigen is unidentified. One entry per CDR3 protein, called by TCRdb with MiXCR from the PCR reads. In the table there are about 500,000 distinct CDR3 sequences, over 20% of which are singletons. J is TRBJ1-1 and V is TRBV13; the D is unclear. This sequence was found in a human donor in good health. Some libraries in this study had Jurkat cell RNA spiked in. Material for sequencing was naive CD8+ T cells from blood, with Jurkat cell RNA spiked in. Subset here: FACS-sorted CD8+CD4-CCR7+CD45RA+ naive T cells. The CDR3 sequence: CASSYPHTNTEAFF. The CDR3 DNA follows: TGTGCCAGCAGCTACCCCCACACGAACACTGAAGCTTTCTTT.